These 3 T cell receptor beta chains originate from one sample sequenced in a study of blood T cell repertoires in COVID-19. TCRdb keeps only in-frame clones here, not all; method: immunoSEQ multiplex PCR. The table has about 400,000 clones, approximately 84% seen once; the top ten hold just under 3%. The sample consisted of PBMCs or T cells enriched from blood (not recorded which). These receptors came from a woman between 25 and 40 years old who had recovered from COVID-19.

The chain carries TRBV19 and TRBJ2-3; perhaps TRBD1 as D (6 bases). This CDR3 is 14 amino acids long. The germline CDR1 and CDR2 sequences are LNHDA and SQIVND (reference sequence). The V end lost 4 bases, the J end lost 4 bases, and 12 bases lay between the germline ends. The DNA for the CDR3 is TGTGCCAGTAGTACCGCCACAGGGCCAGATACGCAGTATTTT. Translated: CASSTATGPDTQYF.

J is TRBJ2-2 and V is TRBV7-8; 7 bases match TRBD1. The CDR3 contains 17 residues. Trimming at V came to 5 bases and at J to 0 bases, leaving 9 bases not matched to a gene. Germline CDR1 is SGHVS and CDR2 is FQNEAQ. The DNA for the CDR3 is TGTGCCAGCAGCCAAAGTAGAGGGGGCCCGAACACCGGGGAGCTGTTTTTT. Amino acid sequence: CASSQSRGGPNTGELFF.

V gene TRBV12-3 or TRBV12-4 combines with J gene TRBJ2-1, with 7 bases that match TRBD2. The CDR3 loop spans 12 amino acids. After removal of 3 bases from V and 8 bases from J, the junction contained 1 base not matched to a gene. CDR3: CASSFRGDEQFF. The CDR3 DNA reads as TGTGCCAGCAGTTTCCGGGGGGATGAGCAGTTCTTC.